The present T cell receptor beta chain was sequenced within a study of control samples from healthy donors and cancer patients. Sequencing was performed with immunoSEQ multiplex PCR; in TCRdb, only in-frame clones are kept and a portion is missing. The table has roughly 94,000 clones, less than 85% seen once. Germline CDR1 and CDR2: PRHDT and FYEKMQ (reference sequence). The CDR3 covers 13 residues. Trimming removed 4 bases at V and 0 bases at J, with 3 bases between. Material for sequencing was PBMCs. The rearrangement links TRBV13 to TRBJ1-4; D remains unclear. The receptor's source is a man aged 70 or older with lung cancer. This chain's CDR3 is CASSSPTNEKLFF. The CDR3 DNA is TGTGCCAGCAGCTCCCCAACTAATGAAAAACTGTTTTTT.